The TCR beta chain described here comes from a study of cytomegalovirus exposure and HLA in healthy donors. The PCR contained 60 Vbeta and 13 Jbeta primers. Sequencing was performed with immunoSEQ multiplex PCR; in TCRdb, only in-frame clones are kept and a portion is missing. The sample contains approximately 210,000 clones, over 80% of which appear only once. With 4 bases clipped from V and 10 bases from J, the junction kept 5 bases outside the gene matches. The CDR3 runs to 14 residues. Germline V gene lookup returns CDR1 LGHNA and CDR2 YNFKEQ. This clone was seen more than once but under ten times.

The source is a woman aged 45-65 years in good health and CMV-seropositive. The chain carries TRBV4-2 and TRBJ2-7, with TRBD2 matching 15 bases. What was sequenced was PBMCs. CDR3 nucleotide sequence: TGTGCCAGCAGCCCGCCGGGACTAGCGGGGGGACAGTACTTC. This sequence encodes CASSPPGLAGGQYF.